This T cell receptor (beta chain) was recovered during a study of T cells in localized non-small cell lung cancer. Findings and limits, study-wide: Uninvolved nearby lung showed the greatest T cell clonality, exceeding that found in tumor.

This table comes from immunoSEQ multiplex PCR, and its TCRdb copy is limited to in-frame clones, with some not included. The data contain over 30,000 clones, more than 75% of them singletons. From germline, CDR1 is SGHRS and CDR2 YFSETQ. The CDR3 is 13 amino acids. V lost 0 bases, J lost 4 bases, and 7 bases lay in between. A remark on this clone: The antigen is undetermined.

This receptor was identified in a male donor older than 55 with stage II squamous cell lung carcinoma. Sample: peripheral blood, taken before any cancer treatment. V is TRBV5-1 and J is TRBJ1-1; D unresolved. CDR3 protein: CASSLEASTEAFF. The DNA of the CDR3 is TGCGCCAGCAGCTTGGAAGCAAGCACTGAAGCTTTCTTT.